The rows below give T cell receptor beta chains drawn from one sample of a study of shared clonotypes between healthy human individuals. Sequenced by immunoSEQ multiplex PCR; TCRdb stores in-frame clones only, minus some. The data contain approximately 2.4 million clones, almost 96% of them singletons. Sequenced material: naive CD4+ T cells sorted from blood. These receptors originate from a man younger than 35 in good health. CDR3s include the opening cysteine and the closing phenylalanine or tryptophan. The D gene is left open where the match is weak. Part of the rows lack a size; the others show once, few, many or a class for expanded clones.

size: .
V: TRBV19
J: TRBJ2-7
D: .
DNA: TGTGCCAGTAGTATTACGGGGTCCTACGAGCAGTACTTC
CDR3: CASSITGSYEQYF

size: .
V: TRBV6-6
J: TRBJ2-7
D: TRBD2
DNA: TGTGCCAGCACCAAAGGGACTATCTCCTACGAGCAGTACTTC
CDR3: CASTKGTISYEQYF

size: .
V: TRBV30
J: TRBJ1-2
D: .
DNA: TGTGCCTGGACCTCAGGGAGGAACAACTATGGCTACACCTTC
CDR3: CAWTSGRNNYGYTF

size: .
V: TRBV11-2
J: TRBJ2-5
D: .
DNA: TGTGCCAGCAGCTTAGAAGCCCTCGTCTTTGGGCAAAAATTGTACTTC
CDR3: CASSLEALVFGQKLYF

size: .
V: TRBV6-5
J: TRBJ2-2
D: TRBD1
DNA: TGTGCCAGCAGTTACACGGACAGGGAACTGTTTTTT
CDR3: CASSYTDRELFF

size: .
V: TRBV6-4
J: TRBJ2-5
D: .
DNA: TGTGCCAGCGCGCGCGAATTTGGGGAGACCCAGTACTTC
CDR3: CASAREFGETQYF

size: .
V: TRBV2
J: TRBJ1-2
D: TRBD1
DNA: TGTGCCAGCACCCCATCCGGGACAGGGGGGAGCTATGGCTACACCTTC
CDR3: CASTPSGTGGSYGYTF

size: .
V: TRBV4-1
J: TRBJ2-5
D: TRBD2
DNA: TGCGCCAGCAGCCGGACTAGCGGGGGCCTGGGGGAGACCCAGTACTTC
CDR3: CASSRTSGGLGETQYF

size: .
V: TRBV14
J: TRBJ1-3
D: .
DNA: TGTGCCAGCAGCCAAGGTTTGACATACTCTGGAAACACCATATATTTT
CDR3: CASSQGLTYSGNTIYF

size: .
V: TRBV30
J: TRBJ2-7
D: .
DNA: TGTGCCTGGAGTTATGTAGTGGGGGGCGCGGCCGAGCAGTACTTC
CDR3: CAWSYVVGGAAEQYF

size: .
V: TRBV30
J: TRBJ1-1
D: .
DNA: TGTGCCTGGAGTGTATTGTCACAGGGAGGGAACACTGAAGCTTTCTTT
CDR3: CAWSVLSQGGNTEAFF

size: .
V: TRBV28
J: TRBJ2-5
D: .
DNA: TGTGCCAGCAGCCCTCCACACTACCAAGAGACCCAGTACTTC
CDR3: CASSPPHYQETQYF

size: .
V: TRBV7-2
J: TRBJ2-5
D: .
DNA: TGTGCCAGCAGCTTAAGAGTCAGTTTAGAGACCCAGTACTTC
CDR3: CASSLRVSLETQYF

size: once
V: TRBV27
J: TRBJ2-3
D: TRBD1
DNA: TGTGCCAGCAGTGACAGGGGAACAGATACGCAGTATTTT
CDR3: CASSDRGTDTQYF

size: .
V: TRBV11-1
J: TRBJ2-5
D: TRBD1
DNA: TGTGCCAGCAGTTACTCCGGGACAGAGTACCAAGAGACCCAGTACTTC
CDR3: CASSYSGTEYQETQYF

size: .
V: TRBV9
J: TRBJ1-6
D: .
DNA: TGTGCCAGCAGCGTGGGCAGGGGAGATTCACCCCTCCACTTT
CDR3: CASSVGRGDSPLHF

size: .
V: TRBV7-9
J: TRBJ1-2
D: TRBD1
DNA: TGTGCCACGACGTCGGGAGGGACAGGGGGCTACACCTTC
CDR3: CATTSGGTGGYTF

size: .
V: TRBV5-4
J: TRBJ1-5
D: .
DNA: TGTGCCAGCAGCAGCGAATGGCAGGGAAATCAGCCCCAGCATTTT
CDR3: CASSSEWQGNQPQHF

size: .
V: TRBV2
J: TRBJ2-2
D: .
DNA: TGTGCCAGCAGGAGTTCCGGGGAGCTGTTTTTT
CDR3: CASRSSGELFF

size: .
V: TRBV7-9
J: TRBJ1-1
D: TRBD1
DNA: TGTGCCAGCAGCTTAGGGACCGGGACAGGTGGCACTGAAGCTTTCTTT
CDR3: CASSLGTGTGGTEAFF

size: .
V: TRBV5-4
J: TRBJ1-6
D: TRBD1
DNA: TGTGCCAGCAGCTTAGGCGGGACAGGGGGCGGCTCCTATAATTCACCCCTCCACTTT
CDR3: CASSLGGTGGGSYNSPLHF

size: once
V: TRBV7-9
J: TRBJ2-7
D: .
DNA: TGTGCCAGCAGCCCTCAGGAGTACGAGCAGTACTTC
CDR3: CASSPQEYEQYF

size: .
V: TRBV5-6
J: TRBJ1-6
D: .
DNA: TGTGCCAGCAGCTTTGGATCAGCGCCAGGGGTGAATTCACCCCTCCACTTT
CDR3: CASSFGSAPGVNSPLHF

size: once
V: TRBV28
J: TRBJ2-7
D: TRBD1
DNA: TGTGCCAGCAGTATCATACTGGGGACAGGGGACTACGAGCAGTACTTC
CDR3: CASSIILGTGDYEQYF

size: .
V: TRBV11-2
J: TRBJ2-1
D: .
DNA: TGTGCCAGCACCTTTGGGGCAAATGAGCAGTTCTTC
CDR3: CASTFGANEQFF

size: .
V: TRBV10-3
J: TRBJ1-5
D: .
DNA: TGTGCCATCAGTGAGACAGCCGATAGCAATCAGCCCCAGCATTTT
CDR3: CAISETADSNQPQHF

size: .
V: TRBV5-8
J: TRBJ2-1
D: TRBD2
DNA: TGTGCCAGCAGCCCACTAGCGATCAATGAGCAGTTCTTC
CDR3: CASSPLAINEQFF

size: .
V: TRBV11-2
J: TRBJ1-1
D: .
DNA: TGTGCCAGCAGCTTAGTAGTGGGGGGCCCCCGGCGGACTGAAGCTTTCTTT
CDR3: CASSLVVGGPRRTEAFF

size: .
V: TRBV11-2
J: TRBJ1-1
D: TRBD1
DNA: TGTGCCAGCAGCCCCGGGACAGGGAGGTTCGGCACTGAAGCTTTCTTT
CDR3: CASSPGTGRFGTEAFF

size: .
V: TRBV9
J: TRBJ2-3
D: .
DNA: TGTGCCAGCAGCCTCGGAGGAACAGATACGCAGTATTTT
CDR3: CASSLGGTDTQYF

size: .
V: TRBV5-1
J: TRBJ2-2
D: .
DNA: TGCGCCAGCAGCTTGGGGACTCCAAACACCGGGGAGCTGTTTTTT
CDR3: CASSLGTPNTGELFF

size: .
V: TRBV7-9
J: TRBJ1-3
D: .
DNA: TGTGCCACCGAGACGGTCCCTGGAAACACCATATATTTT
CDR3: CATETVPGNTIYF

size: .
V: TRBV19
J: TRBJ1-1
D: TRBD1
DNA: TGTGCCAGTAGCGAACAGGGGCTCCCCACTGAAGCTTTCTTT
CDR3: CASSEQGLPTEAFF

size: .
V: TRBV18
J: TRBJ2-2
D: .
DNA: TGTGCCAGCTCACCAGGCGGGGTGAACACCGGGGAGCTGTTTTTT
CDR3: CASSPGGVNTGELFF

size: .
V: TRBV28
J: TRBJ1-5
D: .
DNA: TGTGCCAGCAGCCCGACAGCCAGCAATTCCTATAGCAATCAGCCCCAGCATTTT
CDR3: CASSPTASNSYSNQPQHF

size: .
V: TRBV19
J: TRBJ2-1
D: TRBD2
DNA: TGTGCCAGTAGTCTCCGACTAGCAGGTACCTACAATGAGCAGTTCTTC
CDR3: CASSLRLAGTYNEQFF

size: once
V: TRBV7-2
J: TRBJ2-7
D: TRBD2
DNA: TGTGCCAGCAGCTTAGTGGGAGGGGTCTACGAGCAGTACTTC
CDR3: CASSLVGGVYEQYF

size: .
V: TRBV6-1
J: TRBJ1-6
D: TRBD1
DNA: TGTGCCAGCAGTGGGCGGACAGGGACCAATTCACCCCTCCACTTT
CDR3: CASSGRTGTNSPLHF